This T cell receptor beta chain stems from a study of CD8+CD57+ T cells in acquired aplastic anemia. Across the whole study: CD4+ and CD8+ cells, once sorted, gave DNA averaging roughly 3.2 ug. Among healthy donors, CD4+ cells averaged approximately 10 million reads. Study observations and caveats: Some 28 sequences, all CD8+ CDR3, were shared between patients and controls. Patients were compared with controls for CD8+ Simpson's diversity, and no significant difference emerged.

Regarding this clonotype: Its antigen is as yet unknown.

It was genomic DNA that served as the template for profiling TCR beta VDJ and CDR3. TCRdb redid the calling of the reads with MiXCR, one entry per CDR3 protein. The table records about 180,000 distinct CDR3 sequences, under 55% of them present only once. The sequenced material came from sorted CD4+, CD8+, or CD8+CD57+ T cells (not recorded which) from PBMCs. The receptor comes from a human donor in good health.

CDR3 nucleotides: TGCGCCAGCAGCTTGCCACAGGGGGCGGCCTACGAGCAGTACTTC. It yields the protein CASSLPQGAAYEQYF. The V and J genes are TRBV5-1 and TRBJ2-7, with 9 positions matching TRBD1. Germline V gene sequence: CDR1 SGHRS, CDR2 YFSETQ. V was clipped by 1 base and J by 2 bases; unmatched bases: 4. The CDR3 spans 15 residues.